The 27 T cell receptor beta chains below all came from one sample that was sequenced in a study of identical twins. MiXCR, applied by TCRdb to the 5' RACE reads, yields one record per CDR3 protein. The table records about 190,000 distinct CDR3 sequences, approximately 15% of them present only once. The same sample was also studied in work on T cells expressing NK-cell markers.

Sample: CD8+ T cells sorted from blood. The receptors stem from a woman under 30 in good health.

This chain uses TRBV30 with TRBJ1-1; no clear D gene. V was clipped by 2 bases and J by 1 base, with 11 bases between them. Germline V CDR1 and CDR2: GTSNPN, SVGIG (reference sequence). The CDR3 sequence is 14 residues long. The CDR3 reads CAWSRRATNTEAFF. The CDR3 coding sequence is TGTGCCTGGAGTCGTCGGGCGACGAACACTGAAGCTTTCTTT.

This chain links TRBV7-6 with TRBJ2-5, with D unclear. The germline CDR1 and CDR2 sequences are SGHVS and FNYEAQ. The CDR3 loop spans 15 amino acids. The germline V and J ends were trimmed by 2 bases and 3 bases, with 13 bases remaining between them. The CDR3 region has the DNA TGTGCCAGCAGCTTAACGGCTGGTCAAAAAGAGACCCAGTACTTC. Its translation is CASSLTAGQKETQYF.

The chain combines TRBV11-3 with TRBJ2-3; D gene ambiguous. The CDR3 runs 16 residues. Germline lookup yields CDR1 SGHNT and CDR2 YENEEA. V was clipped by 4 bases and J by 5 bases, with 19 bases between them. The CDR3, as DNA: TGTGCCAGCAGCTCCCTATCAACTTACCTTATAGATACGCAGTATTTT. It codes for CASSSLSTYLIDTQYF.

A few counts support this clonotype. This chain uses TRBV15 with TRBJ2-4; TRBD2 aligns across 11 bases. Trimming at V came to 8 bases and at J to 8 bases, leaving 5 bases not matched to a gene. This CDR3 contains 13 residues. Germline V gene sequence: CDR1 LNHNV, CDR2 YYDKDF (reference sequence). The CDR3 nucleotides are TGTGCCACCGTGACTAGCGGGAATGACATTCAGTACTTC. Translated: CATVTSGNDIQYF.

There are a few counts of this clonotype. CDR3 DNA sequence: TGTGCCAGCTTTGGCGACCCGGGACAGGCTTCCTATGGCTACACCTTC. This codes for CASFGDPGQASYGYTF. The chain has TRBV7-8 and TRBJ1-2, with TRBD1 matching 8 bases. V was pared by 8 bases and J by 4 bases, with 15 bases of the junction left unmatched. The CDR3 runs to 16 residues. Germline V gene sequence: CDR1 SGHVS, CDR2 FQNEAQ.

In its sample, this clonotype was seen a few times. The genes are TRBV19 and TRBJ1-5, with TRBD1 matching 10 bases. There are 17 residues in the CDR3. V lost 4 bases to trimming and J lost 2 bases; unmatched junction nucleotides: 8. Germline V gene sequence: CDR1 LNHDA, CDR2 SQIVND (reference sequence). This CDR3 is CASSTGTGAVRNQPQHF. CDR3 sequence (DNA): TGTGCCAGTAGTACCGGGACAGGGGCTGTCCGCAATCAGCCCCAGCATTTT.

The genes are TRBV5-6 and TRBJ2-4, with 7 bases fitting TRBD1. The trim removed 7 bases at V and 0 bases at J, leaving 13 bases unmatched. Per germline, CDR1 SGHDT and CDR2 YYEEEE. The length of the CDR3 is 17 residues. The CDR3 nucleotides read TGTGCCAGCCTCGAACAGGGGATCACCTTAGCCAAAAACATTCAGTACTTC. Protein: CASLEQGITLAKNIQYF.

V gene TRBV9 combines with J gene TRBJ2-7, with TRBD2 as a possible D gene (5 bases). The V gene lost 0 bases and the J gene lost 2 bases, with 12 bases spanning the gap. Germline CDR1 and CDR2: SGDLS and YYNGEE. The CDR3 extends over 15 amino acids. CDR3 sequence (DNA): TGTGCCAGCAGCGTAGCCAGCGGCCCTACCTACGAGCAGTACTTC. Its protein is CASSVASGPTYEQYF.

V and J are TRBV4-3 and TRBJ2-1; 11 nucleotides agree with TRBD2. Trimming at V came to 0 bases and at J to 6 bases, leaving 7 bases not matched to a gene. Germline CDR1 is LGHNA and CDR2 is YSLEER. The CDR3 extends over 17 amino acids. The CDR3 region is CASSQEVRLAGGNEQFF. CDR3 coding DNA: TGCGCCAGCAGCCAAGAAGTTCGGCTAGCGGGAGGCAATGAGCAGTTCTTC.

The rearrangement joins TRBV4-3 to TRBJ2-1; 7 bases agree with TRBD2. This CDR3 contains 17 residues. The V gene end was trimmed by 0 bases and the J gene end by 2 bases; junction bases not matched to a gene: 7. Looked up from germline, CDR1 is LGHNA and CDR2 is YSLEER. CDR3 sequence (DNA): TGCGCCAGCAGCCAAGATCAACCGAGCGGGGCCTACAATGAGCAGTTCTTC. Translated, it gives CASSQDQPSGAYNEQFF.

The chain carries TRBV13 and TRBJ2-7; no definite D call. V lost 6 bases to trimming and J lost 5 bases, with 8 bases between them. Germline-derived CDR1 and CDR2 are PRHDT and FYEKMQ (reference sequence). This CDR3 region has 11 residues. The CDR3 loop reads CASRGRNEQYF. The CDR3 bases are TGTGCCAGCAGAGGCAGAAACGAGCAGTACTTC.

The chain couples TRBV10-3 to TRBJ1-1; D unresolved. Germline values: CDR1 ENHRY, CDR2 SYGVKD. Between the trimmed V and J ends, which lost 3 bases and 4 bases, there was a span of 12 bases. The CDR3 covers 14 residues. CDR3 in amino acids: CAISDPGDSTEAFF. The CDR3 DNA reads as TGTGCCATCAGTGATCCGGGAGACTCCACTGAAGCTTTCTTT.

The chain employs TRBV15 and TRBJ2-7; 7 nucleotides line up with TRBD2. V lost 2 bases and J lost 2; bases outside the gene matches: 0. CDR1 is LNHNV and CDR2 is YYDKDF in the germline V gene (reference sequence). The CDR3 is 13 amino acids. The CDR3 DNA follows: TGTGCCACCAGCAGAACTAGCGCCTACGAGCAGTACTTC. It specifies CATSRTSAYEQYF.

This clonotype showed up just a few times. CDR3 sequence (DNA): TGTGCCAGCAGTTTCTGGTCCTACGAGCAGTACTTC. This sequence encodes CASSFWSYEQYF. This chain joins TRBV28 and TRBJ2-7; D call uncertain. CDR1 is MDHEN, CDR2 SYDVKM, per germline. Trimming removed 3 bases from V and 1 base from J, with 4 bases in between. This CDR3 region has 12 residues.

The chain couples TRBV12-3 or TRBV12-4 to TRBJ2-1, with 11 nucleotides matching TRBD2. This CDR3 is 15 amino acids long. The ends lost 6 bases at V and 4 bases at J; junction bases unmatched: 5. CDR3 sequence: CASRPLAGVYNEQFF. CDR3 sequence (DNA): TGTGCCAGCAGGCCACTAGCGGGAGTATACAATGAGCAGTTCTTC.

The chain joins TRBV29-1 to TRBJ1-2; D gene ambiguous. The germline V and J ends were trimmed by 2 bases and 5 bases, with 6 bases remaining between them. CDR3 length: 11 residues. The V gene's germline CDR1 is SQVTM and CDR2 ANQGSEA. CDR3 protein: CSVEMGYGYTF. The CDR3 DNA follows: TGCAGCGTTGAAATGGGGTATGGCTACACCTTC.

Only a few counts were recorded for this clonotype. The CDR3 DNA reads as TGTGCCAGCAGCGGGACAGCTGCAACTAATGAAAAACTGTTTTTT. This encodes CASSGTAATNEKLFF. The chain is built from TRBV12-3 or TRBV12-4 and TRBJ1-4; the match to TRBD1 covers 7 bases. Trimming cost V 6 bases and J 0 bases; bases outside gene matches: 4. This CDR3 comprises 15 residues.

This clonotype occurred a few times. This rearrangement joins TRBV10-3 to TRBJ2-7; no definite D call. This CDR3 has 12 residues. Trimming stripped 10 bases from V and 3 bases from J, with 13 bases between. CDR1 is ENHRY, CDR2 SYGVKD, per germline. CDR3 DNA sequence: TGTGCCACACGGGTAGGTGGCTACGAGCAGTACTTC. Encoded protein: CATRVGGYEQYF.

The chain carries TRBV11-2 and TRBJ2-1, with D perhaps matching TRBD1 (5 bases). This CDR3 has 17 residues. Germline assignment: CDR1 SGHAT and CDR2 FQNNGV. Trimming removed 0 bases from V and 0 bases from J, with 12 bases in between. The CDR3 bases are TGTGCCAGCAGCTTAGACAGGGCCTCGAGCTCCTACAATGAGCAGTTCTTC. It encodes CASSLDRASSSYNEQFF.

This rearrangement joins TRBV6-1 to TRBJ2-1; unclear D gene. Germline values: CDR1 MNHNS, CDR2 SASEGT. The CDR3 is 14 residues long. V was shortened by 2 bases and J by 8 bases, with 13 bases between the two germline ends. The CDR3 region has the DNA TGTGCCAGCAGTGAACGGCCGCCTACCTATGAGCAGTTCTTC. This codes for CASSERPPTYEQFF.

This clonotype was detected a few times. The chain couples TRBV29-1 to TRBJ1-1, with TRBD1 as a possible D gene (5 bases). The CDR3 has 15 amino acids. V was trimmed by 3 bases and J by 2 bases, leaving 16 bases between them. The V gene's germline CDR1 is SQVTM and CDR2 ANQGSEA. The CDR3 nucleotides are TGCAGCGTTGAGTCCAGGGCGCGCTTCAACACTGAAGCTTTCTTT. This translates into CSVESRARFNTEAFF.

This clonotype was counted only a few times. CDR3: CASRVGATEAFF. CDR3 nucleotide sequence: TGTGCCAGCAGAGTAGGGGCGACTGAAGCTTTCTTT. The chain recombines TRBV12-3 or TRBV12-4 with TRBJ1-1, with D maybe TRBD1 (5 bases). Trimming shortened V by 6 bases and J by 5 bases, and 10 bases separated the two germline ends. The CDR3 is made up of 12 amino acids.

This clonotype was detected only a few times. The chain uses TRBV20-1 and TRBJ2-7; 8 nucleotides align to TRBD2. After removal of 4 bases from V and 0 bases from J, the junction contained 11 bases not matched to a gene. This CDR3 comprises 16 residues. Germline V CDR1 and CDR2: DFQATT, SNEGSKA (reference sequence). This CDR3 reads CSAKVAGGLVSYEQYF. In nucleotides, the CDR3 is TGCAGTGCTAAGGTTGCGGGAGGCCTCGTCTCCTACGAGCAGTACTTC.

The chain is built from TRBV3-1 and TRBJ2-5, with D perhaps being TRBD1 or TRBD2 (5 bases each). The CDR3 length is 15 residues. V was pared by 1 base and J by 5 bases, with 14 bases between. Germline values: CDR1 LGHDT, CDR2 YNNKEL (reference sequence). CDR3 nucleotide sequence: TGTGCCAGCAGCCAAGGGGACCCGGGGAAGGAGACCCAGTACTTC. This gives the protein CASSQGDPGKETQYF.

This clonotype was seen more than once but under ten times. The gene calls are TRBV5-1 and TRBJ1-4, with TRBD1 as a possible D gene (6 bases). The V end lost 0 bases, the J end lost 5 bases, and 11 bases lay between the germline ends. This CDR3 contains 15 residues. Germline assignment: CDR1 SGHRS and CDR2 YFSETQ. CDR3 sequence reads: CASSLESGVNEKLFF. In nucleotides, the CDR3 is TGCGCCAGCAGCTTGGAGTCAGGGGTGAATGAAAAACTGTTTTTT.

This clonotype was detected only a few times. The chain combines TRBV12-3 or TRBV12-4 with TRBJ2-5; D is ambiguous. V was clipped by 4 bases and J by 5 bases, with 8 bases between them. CDR3 length: 12 residues. This chain's CDR3 is CASSSYRETQYF. CDR3 in DNA: TGTGCCAGCAGTTCCTACCGGGAGACCCAGTACTTC.

The chain joins TRBV11-2 to TRBJ1-2; TRBD1 matches 7 bases. V was clipped by 3 bases and J by 6 bases; unmatched bases: 7. Germline V lookup: CDR1 SGHAT, CDR2 FQNNGV. The CDR3 runs to 14 residues. CDR3 in amino acids: CASSLGQPLDGYTF. CDR3 nucleotide sequence: TGTGCCAGCAGCTTGGGACAGCCCCTCGATGGCTACACCTTC.